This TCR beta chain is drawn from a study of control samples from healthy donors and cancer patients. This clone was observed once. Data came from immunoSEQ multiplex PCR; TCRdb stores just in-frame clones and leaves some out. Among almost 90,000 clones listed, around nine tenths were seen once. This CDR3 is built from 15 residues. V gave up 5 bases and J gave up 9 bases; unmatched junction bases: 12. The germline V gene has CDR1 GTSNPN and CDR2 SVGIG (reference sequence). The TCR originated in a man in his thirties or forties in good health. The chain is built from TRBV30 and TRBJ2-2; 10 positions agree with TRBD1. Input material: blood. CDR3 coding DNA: TGTGCCTGGGGGTTGACCGGGACAGGGGCCCGGGAGCTGTTTTTT. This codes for CAWGLTGTGARELFF. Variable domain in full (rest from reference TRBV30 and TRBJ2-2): SQTIHQWPATLVQPVGSPLSLECTVEGTSNPNLYWYRQAAGRGLQLLFYSVGIGQISSEVPQNLSASRPQDRQFILSSKKLLLSDSGFYLCAWGLTGTGARELFFGEGSRLTVL.